The T cell receptor beta chain described here comes from a study of T cell repertoires in aging, cancer and after chemotherapy. This clonotype was detected once. A mixed TRB-A/B primer pool amplified rearranged TRB by multiplex touch-down PCR. MiXCR was run by TCRdb on the multiplex PCR reads, yielding one entry per CDR3 protein. Of approximately 20,000 distinct CDR3 sequences listed, roughly 37% were seen once; the top ten hold 15% to 20%. The CDR3 length is 15 residues. Per the germline V gene, CDR1 is MNHEY and CDR2 is SMNVEV (reference sequence). Trimming took off 5 bases at V and 1 base at J, with 15 bases between the two ends. TCR beta rearrangements were amplified from peripheral blood genomic DNA.

The specimen was blood. The TCR comes from a human donor with a solid tumor. The V gene is TRBV27, the J gene TRBJ2-7; D is uncertain. In DNA form, the CDR3 reads TGTGCCAGCAGTCTCCAGGTCCTCCCTTCCTACGAGCAGTACTTC. Translated: CASSLQVLPSYEQYF.